A single sample gave rise to the 12 T cell receptor beta chains below, sequenced in a study of blood T cell repertoires in COVID-19. The method was immunoSEQ multiplex PCR; TCRdb's version includes in-frame clones alone and lacks a portion of them. The repertoire has 120,000 or so clones, 70% to 80% of them found once; the top ten carry more than 20%. Sequencing was carried out using peripheral blood. These receptors came from a human donor in a cohort sampled during active COVID-19.

The sample holds a few counts of this clone. This chain connects TRBV12-3 or TRBV12-4 to TRBJ2-5, with D perhaps matching TRBD2 (6 bases). The CDR3 spans 13 residues. V was cut by 5 bases and J by 5 bases, with 12 bases left in between. The CDR3 coding sequence is TGTGCCAGCAGTGAATGGGGGGAGGAGACCCAGTACTTC. Translation gives CASSEWGEETQYF.

This clone was found once. The rearrangement uses TRBV5-6 and TRBJ1-3; D ambiguous. The CDR3 is 12 residues long. Germline loops: CDR1 SGHDT, CDR2 YYEEEE. Trimming removed 3 bases from V and 2 bases from J, with 3 bases in between. As DNA, the CDR3 is TGTGCCAGCAGCTCTGCTGGAAACACCATATATTTT. It translates to CASSSAGNTIYF.

The genes are TRBV30 and TRBJ1-2; 7 positions match TRBD1. Per germline, CDR1 GTSNPN and CDR2 SVGIG (reference sequence). The CDR3 length is 12 residues. The V and J ends lost 5 bases and 2 bases, in that order; junction bases with no gene match: 2. In DNA form, the CDR3 reads TGTGCCTGGTCCAGGGGGAACTATGGCTACACCTTC. It specifies CAWSRGNYGYTF.

The chain joins TRBV2 to TRBJ2-5; 8 nucleotides agree with TRBD2. The trim removed 4 bases at V and 5 bases at J, leaving 15 bases unmatched. The CDR3 extends over 17 amino acids. Germline CDR1 SNHLY, CDR2 FYNNEI. CDR3 bases: TGTGCCAGCAGTGGAGCGGTAGCGGGGTTGGCTTGGGAGACCCAGTACTTC. It codes for CASSGAVAGLAWETQYF.

V gene TRBV6-1 combines with J gene TRBJ2-5; 7 bases are shared with TRBD2. Trimming took 2 bases from V and 5 from J; bases not matched to a gene: 8. This CDR3 spans 15 amino acids. Germline assignment: CDR1 MNHNS and CDR2 SASEGT. The CDR3 loop reads CASSETSSGLETQYF. The CDR3 DNA sequence: TGTGCCAGCAGTGAAACGAGTAGCGGGCTTGAGACCCAGTACTTC.

The chain recombines TRBV6-5 with TRBJ2-7; 10 bases agree with TRBD1. V shed 5 bases and J 5 bases; nucleotides not matched to a gene: 6. Looked up from germline, CDR1 is MNHEY and CDR2 is SVGAGI. The CDR3 is 14 residues long. CDR3 loop: CASSPTGGRNEQYF. Written as DNA, the CDR3 is TGTGCCAGCAGTCCGACAGGGGGCAGAAACGAGCAGTACTTC.

The chain recombines TRBV28 with TRBJ2-7; possible D gene TRBD2, 6 bases. Germline V gene data show CDR1 as MDHEN and CDR2 as SYDVKM. Between the trimmed V and J ends, which lost 2 bases and 1 base, there was a span of 21 bases. The CDR3 has 18 amino acids. The CDR3 nucleotides are TGTGCCAGCAGTTTACCCTTAGGTCCCCCTCGGGGGTCCTACGAGCAGTACTTC. This gives the protein CASSLPLGPPRGSYEQYF.

This clone was seen at least ten times. CDR3 nucleotide sequence: TGTGCCAGCAGCTTTCGCGGGACCTACGAGCAGTACTTC. It translates to CASSFRGTYEQYF. This sequence joins TRBV7-8 and TRBJ2-7, with TRBD2 as a possible D gene (6 bases). The CDR3 has 13 residues. Germline V gives CDR1 SGHVS, CDR2 FQNEAQ. With 3 bases removed from V and 2 bases from J, the gap between germline ends came to 8 bases.

A few counts support this clone. The sample has other DNA sequences that encode this CDR3 too. The V and J genes are TRBV12-5 and TRBJ2-1; D not resolved. Germline V gene sequence: CDR1 LGHNT, CDR2 FRNRAP. V was trimmed by 1 base and J by 7 bases, leaving 2 bases between them. The CDR3 spans 11 residues. As DNA, the CDR3 is TGTGCTAGTGGTTTGGCAAATGAGCAGTTCTTC. Translating it yields CASGLANEQFF.

The V gene is TRBV5-4, the J gene TRBJ2-2, with a weak D call TRBD1 (6 bases). This CDR3 comprises 14 residues. Germline-derived CDR1 and CDR2 are SGHNT and YYREEE (reference sequence). The V and J ends lost 1 base and 6 bases respectively, with 10 bases between them. The CDR3 DNA follows: TGTGCCAGCAGCTTGCCAGGGGCCGCCGGGGAGCTGTTTTTT. Amino acid sequence: CASSLPGAAGELFF.

This clone was seen just once. This chain links TRBV19 with TRBJ2-3; D might be TRBD1 (6 bases). V lost 0 bases to trimming and J lost 8 bases, with 15 bases between them. CDR1 is LNHDA and CDR2 is SQIVND in the germline V gene (reference sequence). The CDR3 runs to 15 residues. CDR3 nucleotides: TGTGCCAGTAGTATAGATCTCGCCGTCAGGGGTACGCAGTATTTT. It encodes CASSIDLAVRGTQYF.

The V and J genes are TRBV28 and TRBJ2-1, with a possible D match to TRBD2 (5 bases). The V end lost 6 bases, the J end lost 7 bases, and 13 bases lay between the germline ends. Germline CDR1 is MDHEN and CDR2 is SYDVKM. The CDR3 sequence is 13 residues long. CDR3 bases: TGTGCCAGCAGCCCCCGGTGGGAGAATGAGCAGTTCTTC. It specifies CASSPRWENEQFF.